Following are 19 T cell receptor beta chains from one sample sequenced in a study of T cell repertoires in cytomegalovirus infection. Their antigens are not known. TCRdb itself ran the reads through MiXCR, one entry per CDR3 protein. Of more than 300,000 distinct CDR3 sequences listed, about 35% are singletons. The specimen was cultured PBMCs, collected from culture after CMV antigen stimulation. These receptors were obtained from a human donor in good health (CMV status not recorded). Some clones in this sample may be carry-over from other donors' samples.

The V gene is TRBV7-4, the J gene TRBJ2-1; TRBD2 aligns across 10 bases. CDR1 is SGHVT and CDR2 is SQSDAQ in the germline V gene. J gave up 9 bases and V 0 bases, and 5 bases lay outside the gene matches. This CDR3 comprises 15 residues. CDR3 amino acids: CASSLAGASGGEQFF. CDR3 DNA: TGTGCCAGCAGCTTAGCCGGGGCTAGCGGGGGTGAGCAGTTCTTC.

Worth noting for this clonotype: No conserved phenylalanine or tryptophan is present at the end of the CDR3, so a read error is the likely explanation. It is unclear where the CDR3 begins or ends on the DNA, so no DNA is shown, and the CDR3 is as TCRdb lists it. The genes are TRBV6-5 and TRBJ2-1; TRBD1 is the table's D call and was not checked against the DNA. The CDR3 comprises 9 residues, both ends counted. Germline values: CDR1 MNHEY, CDR2 SVGAGI. The CDR3 protein is CAAGGAPHL.

The chain links TRBV4-1 to TRBJ2-1; D is possibly TRBD2 (6 bases). Germline loops: CDR1 MGHRA, CDR2 YSYEKL. The CDR3 has 17 amino acids. Trimming shortened V by 0 bases and J by 10 bases, and 22 bases separated the two germline ends. Written as DNA, the CDR3 is TGCGCCAGCAGCCAAGACTTAGTGGTAGCGGATCTGGGGGAGCAGTTCTTC. Translating gives CASSQDLVVADLGEQFF.

The chain joins TRBV20-1 to TRBJ1-5; TRBD1 is a possible D gene (5 bases). The ends were cut back, 1 base at V and 7 bases at J, with 5 bases in the middle. From germline, CDR1 is DFQATT and CDR2 SNEGSKA (reference sequence). The length of the CDR3 is 11 residues. Written as DNA, the CDR3 is TGCAGTGCTAGAGCAGGGCAGCCCCAGCATTTT. Protein product: CSARAGQPQHF.

This clonotype was picked up a small number of times. V is TRBV4-1 and J is TRBJ2-1; 9 nucleotides align to TRBD1. This CDR3 spans 15 amino acids. Germline loops: CDR1 MGHRA, CDR2 YSYEKL. With 3 bases clipped from V and 8 bases from J, the junction kept 8 bases outside the gene matches. The CDR3 DNA is TGCGCCAGCAGCCAGCCGGGACAGGGAAACGATGAGCAGTTCTTC. Translation gives CASSQPGQGNDEQFF.

The V gene is TRBV4-3, the J gene TRBJ2-1; no definite D call. Germline CDR1 is LGHNA and CDR2 is YSLEER. The V gene lost 0 bases and the J gene lost 7 bases, with 10 bases spanning the gap. The CDR3 runs 14 residues. CDR3 residues: CASSQDPASNEQFF. In DNA, the CDR3 is TGCGCCAGCAGCCAAGACCCGGCTTCGAATGAGCAGTTCTTC.

The rearrangement links TRBV6-1 to TRBJ2-2; a possible D gene is TRBD2 (6 bases). Trimming removed 7 bases at V and 4 bases at J, with 13 bases between. The germline gives CDR1 MNHNS, CDR2 SASEGT. The CDR3 loop spans 14 amino acids. This chain's CDR3 is CASIPAGSTGELFF. The CDR3 DNA reads TGTGCCAGCATTCCCGCGGGGAGCACCGGGGAGCTGTTTTTT.

This chain joins TRBV3-1 and TRBJ2-5; D uncertain. Germline V gene lookup returns CDR1 LGHDT and CDR2 YNNKEL (reference sequence). V was shortened by 3 bases and J by 1 base, with 12 bases between the two germline ends. This CDR3 comprises 15 residues. The CDR3 sequence: CASSHLEQIQETQYF. In nucleotides, the CDR3 is TGTGCCAGCAGCCACCTGGAACAGATCCAAGAGACCCAGTACTTC.

The chain recombines TRBV12-3 or TRBV12-4 with TRBJ2-2, with TRBD1 matching 8 bases. Trimming cost V 6 bases and J 2 bases; bases outside gene matches: 5. There are 15 residues in the CDR3. The CDR3 coding sequence is TGTGCCAGCAGCCCGGGACAGGATAACACCGGGGAGCTGTTTTTT. Translating it yields CASSPGQDNTGELFF.

V gene TRBV20-1 combines with J gene TRBJ1-5; D is undetermined. From germline, CDR1 is DFQATT and CDR2 SNEGSKA (reference sequence). CDR3 length equals 14 residues. Trimming left V 6 bases short and J 0 bases short, with 12 bases between. The CDR3 region is CSATVINSNQPQHF. The CDR3 DNA reads as TGCAGTGCCACCGTGATCAATAGCAATCAGCCCCAGCATTTT.

This clonotype was seen ten or more times. The chain has TRBV7-2 and TRBJ2-1; no firm D call. In germline, CDR1 is SGHTA, CDR2 FQGNSA. The CDR3 spans 13 residues. Trimming removed 2 bases from V and 7 bases from J, with 9 bases in between. This CDR3 reads CASSLMARNEQFF. The CDR3 nucleotides read TGTGCCAGCAGCTTAATGGCACGGAATGAGCAGTTCTTC.

In its sample, this clonotype was seen a few times. The V and J genes are TRBV7-7 and TRBJ2-5, with no clear D. The germline V gene encodes CDR1 SSHAT and CDR2 FNYEAQ (reference sequence). Trimming pared 3 bases from V and 2 bases from J, leaving 13 bases between. The CDR3 has 15 amino acids. CDR3 bases: TGTGCCAGCAGCTTGGCCGGACCGACGCAAGAGACCCAGTACTTC. Protein product: CASSLAGPTQETQYF.

The V and J genes are TRBV12-3 or TRBV12-4 and TRBJ2-3; weak D call: TRBD2 (6 bases). With 6 bases removed from V and 0 bases from J, the gap between germline ends came to 10 bases. The length of the CDR3 is 14 residues. The CDR3 here is CASRVGLSTDTQYF. The CDR3, as DNA: TGTGCCAGCAGGGTCGGACTAAGCACAGATACGCAGTATTTT.

V usage is TRBV4-1 and J usage is TRBJ2-7; D might be TRBD2 (5 bases). The CDR3 loop spans 17 amino acids. Trimming removed 0 bases from V and 2 bases from J, with 17 bases in between. Germline lookup yields CDR1 MGHRA and CDR2 YSYEKL. CDR3 region: CASSQEVTNGVTYEQYF. CDR3 nucleotide sequence: TGCGCCAGCAGCCAAGAAGTGACGAACGGGGTTACCTACGAGCAGTACTTC.

The V call is TRBV2, the J call TRBJ2-7, with D possibly being TRBD2 (6 bases). Germline values: CDR1 SNHLY, CDR2 FYNNEI. With 7 bases removed from V and 3 bases from J, the gap between germline ends came to 19 bases. The CDR3 loop spans 15 amino acids. CDR3 sequence reads: CASTPSGGASYEQYV. CDR3 DNA sequence: TGTGCCAGCACCCCAAGTGGAGGGGCAAGCTACGAGCAGTACGTC.

The CDR3 loop is CASSQGWDRKLFF. The CDR3 DNA follows: TGCGCCAGCAGCCAAGGGTGGGACAGGAAACTGTTTTTT. This sequence joins TRBV4-1 and TRBJ1-4; 8 bases map to TRBD1. Trimming removed 1 base from V and 11 bases from J; junction bases left unmatched: 3. CDR3 size: 13 residues. Per the germline V gene, CDR1 is MGHRA and CDR2 is YSYEKL.

This clonotype was seen a few times. This chain uses TRBV29-1 with TRBJ2-2; TRBD2 matches 8 bases. Germline values: CDR1 SQVTM, CDR2 ANQGSEA. J was trimmed by 5 bases and V by 4 bases; bases with no gene match: 9. The CDR3 spans 15 residues. CDR3 amino acids: CSVGDGRDVTGELFF. CDR3 in DNA: TGCAGCGTTGGGGACGGGAGGGATGTTACCGGGGAGCTGTTTTTT.

This clonotype has more than one count but fewer than ten. V is TRBV5-1 and J is TRBJ2-3, with 12 nucleotides matching TRBD2. The ends lost 5 bases at V and 4 bases at J; junction bases unmatched: 5. Germline V gives CDR1 SGHRS, CDR2 YFSETQ. The length of the CDR3 is 15 residues. The CDR3 DNA sequence: TGCGCCAGCAGACCGACTAGCGGGAGTCCAGATACGCAGTATTTT. Translating gives CASRPTSGSPDTQYF. Together with reference TRBV5-1 and TRBJ2-3, the CDR3 gives the full variable domain: KAGVTQTPRYLIKTRGQQVTLSCSPISGHRSVSWYQQTPGQGLQFLFEYFSETQRNKGNFPGRFSGRQFSNSRSEMNVSTLELGDSALYLCASRPTSGSPDTQYFGPGTRLTVL.

The sample holds many counts of this clonotype. The CDR3 sequence: CASSLVTGGWTDTQYF. CDR3 DNA sequence: TGTGCCAGCAGCTTAGTCACAGGGGGCTGGACAGATACGCAGTATTTT. This chain uses TRBV7-2 with TRBJ2-3; TRBD1 agrees at 9 bases. The CDR3 covers 16 residues. The V segment lost 1 base and the J segment 3 bases; nucleotides outside the gene matches: 5. Germline CDR1 is SGHTA and CDR2 is FQGNSA.